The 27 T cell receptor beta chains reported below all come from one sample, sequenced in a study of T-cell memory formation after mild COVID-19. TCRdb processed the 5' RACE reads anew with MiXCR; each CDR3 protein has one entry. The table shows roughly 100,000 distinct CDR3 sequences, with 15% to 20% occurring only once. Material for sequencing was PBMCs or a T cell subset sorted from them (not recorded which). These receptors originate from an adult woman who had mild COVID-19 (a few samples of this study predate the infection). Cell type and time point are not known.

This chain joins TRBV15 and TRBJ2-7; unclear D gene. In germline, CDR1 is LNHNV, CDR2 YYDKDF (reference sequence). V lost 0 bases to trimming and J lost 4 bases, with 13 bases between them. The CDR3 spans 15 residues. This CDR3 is CATSRERADGYEQYF. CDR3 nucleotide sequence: TGTGCCACCAGCAGAGAGCGCGCTGATGGTTACGAGCAGTACTTC.

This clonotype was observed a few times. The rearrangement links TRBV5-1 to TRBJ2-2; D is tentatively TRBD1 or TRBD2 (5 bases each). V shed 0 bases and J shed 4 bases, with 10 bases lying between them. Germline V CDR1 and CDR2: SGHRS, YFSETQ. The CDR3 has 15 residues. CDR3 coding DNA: TGCGCCAGCAGCTTGGGGAGGACATTCACCGGGGAGCTGTTTTTT. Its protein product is CASSLGRTFTGELFF. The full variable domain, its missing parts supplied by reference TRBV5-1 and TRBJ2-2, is KAGVTQTPRYLIKTRGQQVTLSCSPISGHRSVSWYQQTPGQGLQFLFEYFSETQRNKGNFPGRFSGRQFSNSRSEMNVSTLELGDSALYLCASSLGRTFTGELFFGEGSRLTVL.

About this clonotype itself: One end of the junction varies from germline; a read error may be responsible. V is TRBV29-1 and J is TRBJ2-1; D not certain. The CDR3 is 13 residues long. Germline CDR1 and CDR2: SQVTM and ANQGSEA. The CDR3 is CSVEEYAYNEQFF. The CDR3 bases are TGCAGCGTCGAAGAATATGCCTACAATGAGCAGTTCTTC.

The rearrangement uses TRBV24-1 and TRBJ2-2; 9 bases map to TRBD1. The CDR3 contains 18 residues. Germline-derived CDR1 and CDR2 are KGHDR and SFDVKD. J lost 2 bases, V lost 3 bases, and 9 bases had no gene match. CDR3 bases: TGTGCCACCAGTGATGGAAACCGGGACAGGGTTAACACCGGGGAGCTGTTTTTT. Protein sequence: CATSDGNRDRVNTGELFF.

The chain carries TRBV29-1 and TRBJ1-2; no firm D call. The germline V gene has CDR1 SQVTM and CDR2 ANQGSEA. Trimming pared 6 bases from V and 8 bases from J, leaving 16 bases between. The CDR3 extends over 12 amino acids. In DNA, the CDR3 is TGCAGCGTCACCATTGGCGCAGTGGGCTACACCTTC. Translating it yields CSVTIGAVGYTF.

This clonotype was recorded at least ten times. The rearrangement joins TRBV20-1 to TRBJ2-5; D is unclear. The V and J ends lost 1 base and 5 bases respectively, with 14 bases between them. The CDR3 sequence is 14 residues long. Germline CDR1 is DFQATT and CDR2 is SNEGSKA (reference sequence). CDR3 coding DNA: TGCAGTGCTAGAGGGCAGTCCCAAGGGGAGACCCAGTACTTC. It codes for CSARGQSQGETQYF.

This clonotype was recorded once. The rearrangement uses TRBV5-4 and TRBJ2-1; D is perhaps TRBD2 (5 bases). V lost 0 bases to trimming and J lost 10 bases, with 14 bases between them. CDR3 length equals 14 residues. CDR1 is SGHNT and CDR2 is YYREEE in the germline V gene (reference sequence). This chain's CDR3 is CASSLEWLAEEQFF. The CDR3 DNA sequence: TGTGCCAGCAGCTTGGAGTGGCTAGCAGAAGAGCAGTTCTTC. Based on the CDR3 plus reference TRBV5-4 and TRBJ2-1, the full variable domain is ETGVTQSPTHLIKTRGQQVTLRCSSQSGHNTVSWYQQALGQGPQFIFQYYREEENGRGNFPPRFSGLQFPNYSSELNVNALELDDSALYLCASSLEWLAEEQFFGPGTRLTVL.

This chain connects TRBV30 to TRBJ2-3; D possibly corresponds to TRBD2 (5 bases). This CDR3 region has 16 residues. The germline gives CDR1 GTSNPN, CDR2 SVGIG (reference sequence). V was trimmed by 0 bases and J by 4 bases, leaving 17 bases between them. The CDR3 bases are TGTGCCTGGAGTGTGGGAGCGTACGGTTTCTCAGATACGCAGTATTTT. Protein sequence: CAWSVGAYGFSDTQYF.

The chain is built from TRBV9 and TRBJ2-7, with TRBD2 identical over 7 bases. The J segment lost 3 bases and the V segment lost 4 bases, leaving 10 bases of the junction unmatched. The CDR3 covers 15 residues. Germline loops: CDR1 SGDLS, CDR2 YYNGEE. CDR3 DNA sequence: TGTGCCAGCAGCCCTCAACCTGGCGGGAGCTACGAGCAGTACTTC. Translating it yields CASSPQPGGSYEQYF.

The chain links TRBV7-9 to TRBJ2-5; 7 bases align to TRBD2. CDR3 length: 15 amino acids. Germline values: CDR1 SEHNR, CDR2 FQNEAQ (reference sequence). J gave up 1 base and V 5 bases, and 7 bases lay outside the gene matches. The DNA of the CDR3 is TGTGCCAGCAGCCCACGAGCGGGGATCCAAGAGACCCAGTACTTC. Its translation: CASSPRAGIQETQYF.

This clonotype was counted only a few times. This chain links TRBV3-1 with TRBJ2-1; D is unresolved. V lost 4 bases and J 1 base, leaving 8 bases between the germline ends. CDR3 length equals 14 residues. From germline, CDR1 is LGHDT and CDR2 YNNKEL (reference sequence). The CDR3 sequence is CASSPNPSYNEQFF. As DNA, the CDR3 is TGTGCCAGCAGCCCGAACCCGTCCTACAATGAGCAGTTCTTC.

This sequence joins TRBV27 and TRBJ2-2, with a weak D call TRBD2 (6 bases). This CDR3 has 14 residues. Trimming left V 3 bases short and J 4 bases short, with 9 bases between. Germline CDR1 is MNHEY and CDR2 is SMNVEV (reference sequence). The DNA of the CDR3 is TGTGCCAGCAGTTTTGGAGGGGTCACCGGGGAGCTGTTTTTT. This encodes CASSFGGVTGELFF.

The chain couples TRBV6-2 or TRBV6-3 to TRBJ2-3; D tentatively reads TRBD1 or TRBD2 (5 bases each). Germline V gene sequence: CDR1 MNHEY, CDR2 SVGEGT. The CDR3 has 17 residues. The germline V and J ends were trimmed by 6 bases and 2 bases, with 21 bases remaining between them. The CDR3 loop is CASSYDPEGRVTDTQYF. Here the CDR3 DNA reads TGTGCCAGCAGCTATGACCCTGAGGGGAGAGTCACAGATACGCAGTATTTT.

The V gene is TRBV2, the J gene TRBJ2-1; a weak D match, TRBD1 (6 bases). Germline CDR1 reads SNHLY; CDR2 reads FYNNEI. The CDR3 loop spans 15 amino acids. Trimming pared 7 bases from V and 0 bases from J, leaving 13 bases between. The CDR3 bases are TGTGCCAGCACCGATCAGGGGCACTCCTACAATGAGCAGTTCTTC. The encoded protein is CASTDQGHSYNEQFF. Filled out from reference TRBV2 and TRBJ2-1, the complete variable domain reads EPEVTQTPSHQVTQMGQEVILRCVPISNHLYFYWYRQILGQKVEFLVSFYNNEISEKSEIFDDQFSVERPDGSNFTLKIRSTKLEDSAMYFCASTDQGHSYNEQFFGPGTRLTVL.

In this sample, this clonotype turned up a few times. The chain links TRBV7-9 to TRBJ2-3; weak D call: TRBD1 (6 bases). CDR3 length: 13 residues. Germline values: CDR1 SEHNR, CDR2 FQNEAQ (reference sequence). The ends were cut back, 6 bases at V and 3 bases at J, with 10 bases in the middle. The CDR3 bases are TGTGCCAGCAGTTGGACAGTAACAGATACGCAGTATTTT. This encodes CASSWTVTDTQYF.

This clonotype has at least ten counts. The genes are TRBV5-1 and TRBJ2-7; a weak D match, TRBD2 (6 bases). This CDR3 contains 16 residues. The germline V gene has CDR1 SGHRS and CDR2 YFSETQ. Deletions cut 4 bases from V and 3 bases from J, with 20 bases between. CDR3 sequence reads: CASSLGPASEDYEQYF. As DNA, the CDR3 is TGCGCCAGCAGCCTTGGCCCGGCTAGCGAAGACTACGAGCAGTACTTC.

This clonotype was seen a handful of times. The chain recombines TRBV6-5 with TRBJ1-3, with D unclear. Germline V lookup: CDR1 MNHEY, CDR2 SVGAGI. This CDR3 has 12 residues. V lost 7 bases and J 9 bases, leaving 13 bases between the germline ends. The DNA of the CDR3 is TGTGCCAGCATTGGACTATTGGGCACCATATATTTT. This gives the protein CASIGLLGTIYF.

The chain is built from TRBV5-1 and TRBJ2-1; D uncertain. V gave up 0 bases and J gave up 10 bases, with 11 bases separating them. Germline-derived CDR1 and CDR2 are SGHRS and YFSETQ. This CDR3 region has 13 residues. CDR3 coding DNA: TGCGCCAGCAGCTTGGTTGGGTCACAAGAGCAGTTCTTC. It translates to CASSLVGSQEQFF. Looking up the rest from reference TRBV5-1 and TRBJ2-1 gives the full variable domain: KAGVTQTPRYLIKTRGQQVTLSCSPISGHRSVSWYQQTPGQGLQFLFEYFSETQRNKGNFPGRFSGRQFSNSRSEMNVSTLELGDSALYLCASSLVGSQEQFFGPGTRLTVL.

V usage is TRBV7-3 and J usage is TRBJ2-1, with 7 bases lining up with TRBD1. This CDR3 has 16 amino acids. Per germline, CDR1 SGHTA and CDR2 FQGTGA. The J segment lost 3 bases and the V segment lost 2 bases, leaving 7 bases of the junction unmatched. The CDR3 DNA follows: TGTGCCAGCAGCTTAGGCCGGGACAGCTTCTACAATGAGCAGTTCTTC. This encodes CASSLGRDSFYNEQFF.

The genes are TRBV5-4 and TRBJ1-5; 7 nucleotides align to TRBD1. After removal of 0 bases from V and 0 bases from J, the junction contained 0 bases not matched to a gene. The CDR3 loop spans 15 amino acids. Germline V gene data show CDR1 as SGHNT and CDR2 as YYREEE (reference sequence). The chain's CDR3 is CASSLDRGSNQPQHF. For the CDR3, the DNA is TGTGCCAGCAGCTTGGACAGGGGTAGCAATCAGCCCCAGCATTTT.

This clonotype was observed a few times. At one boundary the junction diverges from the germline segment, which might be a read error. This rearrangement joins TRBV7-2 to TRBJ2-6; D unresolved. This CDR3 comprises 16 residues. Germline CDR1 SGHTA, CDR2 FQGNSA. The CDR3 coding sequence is TGTGCCAGCAGCTTAGACAGAGTCTCTGGGGACAACGTCCTGACTTTC. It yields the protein CASSLDRVSGDNVLTF.

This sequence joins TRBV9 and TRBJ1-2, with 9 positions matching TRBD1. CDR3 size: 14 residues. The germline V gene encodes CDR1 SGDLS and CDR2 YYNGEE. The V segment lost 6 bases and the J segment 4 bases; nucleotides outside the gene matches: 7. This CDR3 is CASNPGTGSYGYTF. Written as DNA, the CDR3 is TGTGCCAGCAATCCCGGGACAGGGAGCTATGGCTACACCTTC.

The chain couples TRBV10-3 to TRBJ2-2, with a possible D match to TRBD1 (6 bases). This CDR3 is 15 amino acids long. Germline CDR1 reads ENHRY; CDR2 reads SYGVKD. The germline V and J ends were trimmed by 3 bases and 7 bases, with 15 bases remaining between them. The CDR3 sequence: CAISDPGHPHGELFF. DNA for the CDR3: TGTGCCATCAGTGACCCGGGACACCCTCACGGGGAGCTGTTTTTT.

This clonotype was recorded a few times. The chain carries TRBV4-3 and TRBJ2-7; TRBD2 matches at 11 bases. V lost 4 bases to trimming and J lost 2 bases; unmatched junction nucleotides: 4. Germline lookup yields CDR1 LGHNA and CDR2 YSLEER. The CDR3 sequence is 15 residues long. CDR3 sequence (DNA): TGCGCCAGCAGCCGAGGGACTAGCGGACCCTACGAGCAGTACTTC. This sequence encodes CASSRGTSGPYEQYF.

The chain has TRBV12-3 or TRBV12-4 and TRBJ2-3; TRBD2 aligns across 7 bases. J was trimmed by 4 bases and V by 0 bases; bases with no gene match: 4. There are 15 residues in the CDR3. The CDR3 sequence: CASSLARLAADTQYF. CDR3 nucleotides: TGTGCCAGCAGTTTAGCCAGACTAGCCGCAGATACGCAGTATTTT.

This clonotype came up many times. The CDR3 DNA reads as TGCGCCAGCAGCCCGGGACAGGCCTCTAACTATGGCTACACCTTC. Translation gives CASSPGQASNYGYTF. The chain is built from TRBV4-1 and TRBJ1-2; 8 nucleotides align to TRBD1. Germline CDR1 MGHRA, CDR2 YSYEKL. J gave up 0 bases and V 4 bases, and 4 bases lay outside the gene matches. The CDR3 runs 15 residues.

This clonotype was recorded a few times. Here the CDR3 DNA reads TGTGCCAGCAGCCCCGGGGGGGGGGCGCGATACAATGAGCAGTTCTTC. Protein sequence: CASSPGGGARYNEQFF. V is TRBV7-9 and J is TRBJ2-1, with 8 bases matching TRBD2. With V trimmed by 5 bases and J by 4 bases, 10 bases remained unmatched. This CDR3 contains 16 residues. Germline values: CDR1 SEHNR, CDR2 FQNEAQ (reference sequence).